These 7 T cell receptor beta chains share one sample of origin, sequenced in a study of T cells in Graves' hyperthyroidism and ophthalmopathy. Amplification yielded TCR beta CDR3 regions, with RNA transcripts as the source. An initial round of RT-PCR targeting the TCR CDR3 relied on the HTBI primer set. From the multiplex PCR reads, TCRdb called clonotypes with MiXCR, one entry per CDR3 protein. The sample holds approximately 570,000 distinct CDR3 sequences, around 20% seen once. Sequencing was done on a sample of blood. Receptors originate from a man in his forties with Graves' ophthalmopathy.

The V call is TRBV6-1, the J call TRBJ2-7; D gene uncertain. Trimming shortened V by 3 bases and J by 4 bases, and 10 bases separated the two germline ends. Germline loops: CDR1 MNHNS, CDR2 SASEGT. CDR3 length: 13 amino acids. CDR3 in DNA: TGTGCCAGCAGTGAGGACCCCTGGTACGAGCAGTACTTC. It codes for CASSEDPWYEQYF.

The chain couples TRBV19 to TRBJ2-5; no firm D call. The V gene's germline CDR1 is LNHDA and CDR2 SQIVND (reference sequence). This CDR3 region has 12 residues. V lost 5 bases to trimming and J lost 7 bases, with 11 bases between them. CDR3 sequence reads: CASSSPDATQYF. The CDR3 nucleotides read TGTGCCAGTAGTTCCCCGGATGCGACCCAGTACTTC.

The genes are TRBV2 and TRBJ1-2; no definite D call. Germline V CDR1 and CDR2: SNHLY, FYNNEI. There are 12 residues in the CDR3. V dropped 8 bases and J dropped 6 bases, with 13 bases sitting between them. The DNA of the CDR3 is TGTGCCAGCGGCCTAAGGAGGGATGGCTACACCTTC. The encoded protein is CASGLRRDGYTF.

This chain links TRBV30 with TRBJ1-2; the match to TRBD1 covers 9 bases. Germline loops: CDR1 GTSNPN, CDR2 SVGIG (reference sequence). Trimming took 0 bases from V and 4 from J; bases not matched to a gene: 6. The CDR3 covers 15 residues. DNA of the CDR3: TGTGCCTGGAGTGTATGGACAGGGGACCCCTATGGCTACACCTTC. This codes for CAWSVWTGDPYGYTF.

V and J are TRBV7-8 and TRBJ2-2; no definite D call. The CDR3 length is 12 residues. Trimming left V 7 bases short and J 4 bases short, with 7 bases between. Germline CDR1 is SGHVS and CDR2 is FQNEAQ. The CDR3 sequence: CASITSTGELFF. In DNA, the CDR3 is TGTGCCAGCATTACAAGCACCGGGGAGCTGTTTTTT.

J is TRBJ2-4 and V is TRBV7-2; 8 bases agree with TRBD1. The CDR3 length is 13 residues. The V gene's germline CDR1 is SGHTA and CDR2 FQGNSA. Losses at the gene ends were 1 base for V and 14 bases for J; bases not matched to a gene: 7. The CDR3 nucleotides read TGTGCCAGCAGCTTAGATGGCCGACAGGGGAAGTACTTC. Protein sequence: CASSLDGRQGKYF.

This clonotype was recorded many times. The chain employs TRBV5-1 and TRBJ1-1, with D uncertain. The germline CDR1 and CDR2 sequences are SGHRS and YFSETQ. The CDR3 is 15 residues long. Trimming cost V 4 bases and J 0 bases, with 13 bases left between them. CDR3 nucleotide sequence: TGCGCCAGCAGCGGGTCAGATCGCATGAACACTGAAGCTTTCTTT. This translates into CASSGSDRMNTEAFF. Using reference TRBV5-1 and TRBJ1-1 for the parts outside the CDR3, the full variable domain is KAGVTQTPRYLIKTRGQQVTLSCSPISGHRSVSWYQQTPGQGLQFLFEYFSETQRNKGNFPGRFSGRQFSNSRSEMNVSTLELGDSALYLCASSGSDRMNTEAFFGQGTRLTVV.